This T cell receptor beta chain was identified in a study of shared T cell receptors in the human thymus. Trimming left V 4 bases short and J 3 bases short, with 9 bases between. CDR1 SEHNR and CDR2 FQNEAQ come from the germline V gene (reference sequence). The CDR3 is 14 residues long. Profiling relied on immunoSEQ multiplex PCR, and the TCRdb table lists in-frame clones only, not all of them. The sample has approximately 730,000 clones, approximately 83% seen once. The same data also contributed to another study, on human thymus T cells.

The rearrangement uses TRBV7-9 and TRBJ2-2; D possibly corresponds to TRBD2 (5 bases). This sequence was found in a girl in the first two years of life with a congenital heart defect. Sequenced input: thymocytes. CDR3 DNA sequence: TGTGCCAGCAGCTCCTGTAGCGACACCGGGGAGCTGTTTTTT. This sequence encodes CASSSCSDTGELFF.